Below are 19 T cell receptor beta chains sequenced from a single sample in a study of control samples from healthy donors and cancer patients (TCRdb year 2020). Preparation of the library involved the immunoSEQ multiplex PCR assay. TCRdb's version of the immuneACCESS table is confined to in-frame rearrangements and falls short of the full clone set. An unresolved V gene accounts for under half of the shortfall where checked; the remainder is of unknown origin. The sample contains 150,000 or so clones, 90% to 95% of them found a single time. Of the sample, about 5.6% falls within the top ten clones. The sequencing input was blood. These receptors all stem from a man aged 35 to 55 in good health.

The rearrangement joins TRBV25-1 to TRBJ1-2; 8 bases fit TRBD1. With 8 bases clipped from V and 1 base from J, the junction kept 9 bases outside the gene matches. Germline CDR1 and CDR2: MGHDK and SYGVNS. The CDR3 consists of 15 residues. This chain's CDR3 is CASRPGTGVNYGYTF. Here the CDR3 DNA reads TGTGCCAGCCGTCCAGGGACAGGAGTTAACTATGGCTACACCTTC.

The chain links TRBV4-3 to TRBJ1-4, with 7 bases fitting TRBD1. V was clipped by 4 bases and J by 3 bases; unmatched bases: 8. Germline V gene data show CDR1 as LGHNA and CDR2 as YSLEER. The CDR3 totals 16 residues. The CDR3: CASSPKAQGANEKLFF. For the CDR3, the DNA is TGCGCCAGCAGCCCGAAAGCCCAGGGGGCTAATGAAAAACTGTTTTTT.

The chain joins TRBV28 to TRBJ1-1, with 7 bases fitting TRBD1. V gave up 4 bases and J gave up 1 base; unmatched junction bases: 6. CDR3 length: 15 amino acids. Germline CDR1 reads MDHEN; CDR2 reads SYDVKM. CDR3 DNA: TGTGCCAGCAGTTCTTACAGGGGAGCGAACACTGAAGCTTTCTTT. This codes for CASSSYRGANTEAFF.

The V and J genes are TRBV19 and TRBJ2-7; D might be TRBD1 (6 bases). V was clipped by 8 bases and J by 3 bases, with 14 bases between them. This CDR3 contains 13 residues. In germline, CDR1 is LNHDA, CDR2 SQIVND (reference sequence). CDR3 nucleotide sequence: TGTGCCAGTGCCGCAGGGGACGTCTACGAGCAGTACTTC. Amino acids: CASAAGDVYEQYF.

The chain links TRBV6-5 to TRBJ1-4; weak D call: TRBD1 (5 bases). The V gene's germline CDR1 is MNHEY and CDR2 SVGAGI. This CDR3 spans 15 amino acids. The V and J ends lost 0 bases and 8 bases respectively, with 13 bases between them. CDR3: CASSYSRRVGEKLFF. The CDR3, as DNA: TGTGCCAGCAGTTACTCTCGCAGGGTGGGGGAAAAACTGTTTTTT.

The J gene is TRBJ2-2, the V gene TRBV18; no clear D gene. The CDR3 extends over 14 amino acids. CDR1 and CDR2 from the germline V gene are KGHSH and LQKENI. Trimming took off 1 base at V and 2 bases at J, with 5 bases between the two ends. The CDR3 region is CASSPQENTGELFF. For the CDR3, the DNA is TGTGCCAGCTCACCACAGGAAAACACCGGGGAGCTGTTTTTT.

The chain uses TRBV28 and TRBJ1-2, with 8 bases aligning to TRBD1. Unmatched junction bases numbered 4, after V lost 6 bases and J lost 4 bases. Per the germline V gene, CDR1 is MDHEN and CDR2 is SYDVKM. The CDR3 is made up of 13 amino acids. DNA for the CDR3: TGTGCCAGCAGAAAGGGACAGGTCTATGGCTACACCTTC. Translated, it gives CASRKGQVYGYTF.

The table lists this clone with a few counts. This sample also contains other DNA sequences that code for the same CDR3. CDR3: CASSSTGGTYNEQFF. In DNA, the CDR3 is TGTGCCAGCAGCTCGACAGGGGGGACCTACAATGAGCAGTTCTTC. This chain uses TRBV7-9 with TRBJ2-1; 9 bases align to TRBD1. The trim removed 4 bases at V and 2 bases at J, leaving 3 bases unmatched. In germline, CDR1 is SEHNR, CDR2 FQNEAQ (reference sequence). The CDR3 is 15 amino acids.

This chain joins TRBV30 and TRBJ1-4, with D maybe TRBD1 (5 bases). The CDR3 extends over 16 amino acids. Trimming removed 2 bases at V and 2 bases at J, with 15 bases between. Germline V gene lookup returns CDR1 GTSNPN and CDR2 SVGIG (reference sequence). The CDR3 sequence: CAWSLRTGFTNEKLFF. The CDR3 nucleotides are TGTGCCTGGAGTCTACGAACAGGATTCACTAATGAAAAACTGTTTTTT.

The chain has TRBV7-2 and TRBJ1-1; D is unclear. The germline V gene encodes CDR1 SGHTA and CDR2 FQGNSA. This CDR3 region has 14 residues. V lost 7 bases to trimming and J lost 2 bases, with 14 bases between them. The DNA of the CDR3 is TGTGCCAGCATGGAGGGAGCGCGTAACACTGAAGCTTTCTTT. Its protein is CASMEGARNTEAFF.

The chain has TRBV19 and TRBJ1-4, with TRBD1 matching over 8 bases. Trimming took 7 bases from V and 1 from J; bases not matched to a gene: 8. Germline-derived CDR1 and CDR2 are LNHDA and SQIVND (reference sequence). This CDR3 is 16 amino acids long. The CDR3 sequence is CASTPTGEVTNEKLFF. The CDR3 region has the DNA TGTGCCAGTACCCCGACAGGGGAGGTAACTAATGAAAAACTGTTTTTT. The entire variable domain, with the rest obtained from reference TRBV19 and TRBJ1-4, is as follows: DGGITQSPKYLFRKEGQNVTLSCEQNLNHDAMYWYRQDPGQGLRLIYYSQIVNDFQKGDIAEGYSVSREKKESFPLTVTSAQKNPTAFYLCASTPTGEVTNEKLFFGSGTQLSVL.

The genes are TRBV6-6 and TRBJ1-2; 9 bases match TRBD1. The CDR3 has 14 residues. The V gene's germline CDR1 is MNHNY and CDR2 SVGAGI (reference sequence). V dropped 2 bases and J dropped 6; count of bases not matched to a gene: 4. The CDR3 region is CASSYPTGGDGYTF. In DNA, the CDR3 is TGTGCCAGCAGTTACCCGACAGGGGGGGATGGCTACACCTTC.

The chain has TRBV29-1 and TRBJ1-1; D not resolved. Per the germline V gene, CDR1 is SQVTM and CDR2 is ANQGSEA. V shed 6 bases and J shed 4 bases, with 9 bases lying between them. The CDR3 is made up of 11 amino acids. CDR3 amino acids: CSVKGGTEAFF. The CDR3 DNA follows: TGCAGCGTGAAGGGCGGCACTGAAGCTTTCTTT. The full variable domain, completed using reference TRBV29-1 and TRBJ1-1, is SAVISQKPSRDICQRGTSLTIQCQVDSQVTMMFWYRQQPGQSLTLIATANQGSEATYESGFVIDKFPISRPNLTFSTLTVSNMSPEDSSIYLCSVKGGTEAFFGQGTRLTVV.

The chain couples TRBV6-2 or TRBV6-3 to TRBJ1-5; unclear D gene. Trimming pared 0 bases from V and 3 bases from J, leaving 24 bases between. Germline values: CDR1 MNHEY, CDR2 SVGEGT. The length of the CDR3 is 20 residues. The CDR3 nucleotides read TGTGCCAGCAGTTACTCGAGGAGTCCGGGTCTGGCAGCGTCCAATCAGCCCCAGCATTTT. Its translation is CASSYSRSPGLAASNQPQHF.

The V call is TRBV7-8, the J call TRBJ2-7; 10 positions agree with TRBD2. Trimming cost V 1 base and J 2 bases; bases outside gene matches: 5. CDR1 and CDR2 (germline): SGHVS, FQNEAQ. The CDR3 loop spans 16 amino acids. The CDR3 DNA is TGTGCCAGCAGCTTAGAAACACTAGCGGGACCCTACGAGCAGTACTTC. Its translation: CASSLETLAGPYEQYF.

This chain links TRBV30 with TRBJ1-3, with D maybe TRBD1 (5 bases). CDR3 length: 14 residues. V was cut by 0 bases and J by 3 bases, with 9 bases left in between. Per the germline V gene, CDR1 is GTSNPN and CDR2 is SVGIG (reference sequence). CDR3 region: CAWSVRGGGNTIYF. CDR3 bases: TGTGCCTGGAGTGTACGGGGGGGTGGAAACACCATATATTTT.

The chain joins TRBV13 to TRBJ1-2; D is uncertain. Trimming removed 5 bases from V and 8 bases from J, with 12 bases in between. Germline values: CDR1 PRHDT, CDR2 FYEKMQ (reference sequence). The CDR3 has 12 residues. CDR3 loop: CASSLGLDGYTF. As DNA, the CDR3 is TGTGCCAGCAGCCTCGGTCTGGACGGCTACACCTTC.

V is TRBV7-2 and J is TRBJ1-1; 7 nucleotides match TRBD1. The CDR3 is 13 residues long. Germline assignment: CDR1 SGHTA and CDR2 FQGNSA. Trimming cost V 5 bases and J 4 bases; bases outside gene matches: 4. The CDR3 DNA reads TGTGCCAGCAGCCCATGGACAGGCACTGAAGCTTTCTTT. Protein product: CASSPWTGTEAFF.

The chain has TRBV28 and TRBJ1-2; D perhaps matches TRBD1 (6 bases). The V gene's germline CDR1 is MDHEN and CDR2 SYDVKM. V lost 1 base to trimming and J lost 5 bases, with 20 bases between them. The CDR3 is 17 amino acids. CDR3 protein: CASSLLVLGQRFYGYTF. As DNA, the CDR3 is TGTGCCAGCAGTTTATTAGTCTTAGGACAGAGATTTTATGGCTACACCTTC.